This is a list of T cell receptor beta chains from one sample in a study of T cells in Graves' hyperthyroidism and ophthalmopathy. TCRdb ran MiXCR on the multiplex PCR reads and lists one entry per CDR3 protein. Among around 420,000 distinct CDR3 sequences listed, roughly 15% were seen once. Sequencing was performed on blood. These receptor sequences come from a woman between 18 and 29 years old with Graves' hyperthyroidism. Both conserved end residues are part of each CDR3. Each record gives: D gene, V gene, clone size, J gene, CDR3 protein, CDR3 DNA. D genes are given only for firm matches. Not every row has a clone size; where given, it reads once, few, many or a size class.

.,TRBV9,many,TRBJ2-5,CASSVAGGQETQYF,TGTGCCAGCAGCGTAGCTGGCGGACAAGAGACCCAGTACTTC
.,TRBV28,many,TRBJ1-4,CASSFVRVGEKLFF,TGTGCCAGCAGTTTCGTCAGGGTCGGTGAAAAACTGTTTTTT
TRBD1,TRBV5-1,many,TRBJ1-1,CASSATNRGRTEAFF,TGCGCCAGCAGCGCGACAAACAGGGGAAGGACTGAAGCTTTCTTT
TRBD1,TRBV13,many,TRBJ2-7,CASSTGDRTYEQYF,TGTGCCAGCAGCACCGGGGACAGAACCTACGAGCAGTACTTC
.,TRBV20-1,many,TRBJ1-1,CSGKEGAAGTEAFF,TGCAGTGGTAAAGAAGGGGCGGCGGGCACTGAAGCTTTCTTT
.,TRBV20-1,.,TRBJ2-1,CSAGGWGEQFF,TGCAGTGCTGGGGGTTGGGGTGAGCAGTTCTTC
TRBD1,TRBV20-1,many,TRBJ2-1,CSAGGQGALNEQFF,TGCAGTGCTGGGGGACAGGGGGCGTTGAATGAGCAGTTCTTC
.,TRBV30,many,TRBJ1-6,CAWSLSADSYNSPLHF,TGTGCCTGGAGTCTGAGCGCGGACAGCTATAATTCACCCCTCCACTTT
TRBD2,TRBV29-1,few,TRBJ2-3,CSVGGLTSGSTDTQYF,TGCAGCGTGGGGGGGCTGACTAGCGGCTCCACAGATACGCAGTATTTT
.,TRBV3-1,many,TRBJ1-1,CASSHHGQNTEAFF,TGTGCCAGCAGCCACCACGGCCAGAACACTGAAGCTTTCTTT
TRBD2,TRBV3-1,many,TRBJ2-7,CASSQGSGRAGEQYF,TGTGCCAGCAGCCAAGGGAGCGGGAGGGCCGGGGAGCAGTACTTC
TRBD2,TRBV11-2,many,TRBJ2-7,CASSTTSGYPYEQYF,TGTGCCAGCAGCACGACTAGCGGATACCCCTACGAGCAGTACTTC
TRBD2,TRBV5-1,many,TRBJ2-3,CASSWGTSGTAITSTDTQYF,TGCGCCAGCAGCTGGGGGACTAGCGGGACGGCGATTACTAGCACAGATACGCAGTATTTT
.,TRBV6-1,.,TRBJ1-1,CASSDRYTEAFF,TGTGCCAGCAGTGATCGGTACACTGAAGCTTTCTTT
.,TRBV24-1,once,TRBJ2-2,CATSDFGGGDTGELFF,TGTGCCACCAGTGATTTCGGAGGCGGCGACACCGGGGAGCTGTTTTTT
TRBD2,TRBV20-1,many,TRBJ2-7,CSAQGLAGEDEQYF,TGCAGTGCCCAGGGACTAGCGGGAGAAGACGAGCAGTACTTC
TRBD1,TRBV24-1,many,TRBJ1-1,CATSDPTTGDTEAFF,TGTGCCACCAGTGACCCGACGACAGGGGACACTGAAGCTTTCTTT
.,TRBV6-1,many,TRBJ2-1,CASSATGPGVEQFF,TGTGCCAGCAGTGCCACGGGGCCTGGCGTTGAGCAGTTCTTC
.,TRBV6-2/TRBV6-3,few,TRBJ2-2,CASSYSGGELFF,TGTGCCAGCAGTTACTCTGGCGGGGAGCTGTTTTTT
.,TRBV7-9,.,TRBJ1-2,CASSLALGKVGYGYTF,TGTGCCAGCAGCTTAGCGCTGGGGAAGGTTGGCTATGGCTACACCTTC
TRBD1,TRBV14,.,TRBJ1-2,CASSQPGQGHYGYTF,TGTGCCAGCAGCCAGCCGGGACAGGGACACTATGGCTACACCTTC
TRBD1,TRBV6-2/TRBV6-3,.,TRBJ1-2,CASSYNRQGWFYGYTF,TGTGCCAGCAGTTACAATCGACAGGGGTGGTTCTATGGCTACACCTTC
.,TRBV20-1,many,TRBJ1-4,CSAHRTATNEKLFF,TGCAGTGCCCATAGGACAGCAACTAATGAAAAACTGTTTTTT
TRBD1,TRBV6-1,few,TRBJ1-1,CASSEQGAGSTEAFF,TGTGCCAGCAGTGAACAGGGGGCAGGGAGTACTGAAGCTTTCTTT
TRBD1,TRBV6-2/TRBV6-3,few,TRBJ2-1,CASSSGTGGYNERFF,TGTGCCAGCAGTTCAGGGACAGGGGGGTACAATGAGCGGTTCTTC
TRBD2,TRBV12-3/TRBV12-4,many,TRBJ2-7,CASSSRREVEQYF,TGTGCCAGCAGTTCTAGGCGGGAGGTCGAGCAGTACTTC
.,TRBV14,.,TRBJ2-2,CASSQVAGELFF,TGTGCCAGCAGCCAGGTCGCCGGGGAGCTGTTTTTT
TRBD2,TRBV3-1,.,TRBJ2-7,CASSSGGSVYEQYF,TGTGCCAGCAGCTCGGGGGGTTCTGTCTACGAGCAGTACTTC
TRBD1,TRBV6-1,many,TRBJ1-2,CASSWGQGVAYGYTF,TGTGCCAGCAGTTGGGGACAGGGGGTGGCCTATGGCTACACCTTC
.,TRBV10-3,many,TRBJ2-2,CAISLQGDTGELFF,TGTGCCATCAGTCTACAGGGAGACACCGGGGAGCTGTTTTTT
TRBD1,TRBV9,once,TRBJ1-2,CASSVAGGDGYTF,TGTGCCAGCAGCGTAGCAGGGGGTGATGGCTACACCTTC
.,TRBV28,medium-sized,TRBJ2-1,CASSFGSGERLFNEQFF,TGTGCCAGCAGTTTTGGTTCGGGGGAGCGACTTTTCAATGAGCAGTTCTTC
.,TRBV7-8,many,TRBJ2-3,CATSPRDFTDTQYF,TGTGCCACCTCCCCCCGGGACTTCACAGATACGCAGTATTTT
.,TRBV5-1,many,TRBJ2-7,CASSLVPTGTTYEQYF,TGCGCCAGCAGCTTGGTACCGACGGGGACCACCTACGAGCAGTACTTC
TRBD2,TRBV2,many,TRBJ2-1,CASNRLAGGWAQFF,TGTGCCAGCAATCGACTAGCGGGAGGTTGGGCGCAGTTCTTC
.,TRBV7-3,many,TRBJ2-1,CASSPARGAGPYNEQFF,TGTGCCAGCAGCCCTGCGAGGGGGGCGGGACCATACAATGAGCAGTTCTTC
.,TRBV2,many,TRBJ2-5,CASRGEETQYF,TGTGCCAGCCGAGGGGAGGAGACCCAGTACTTC
.,TRBV11-2,few,TRBJ2-1,CATARQTLYNEQFF,TGTGCCACCGCCCGACAGACATTGTACAATGAGCAGTTCTTC
TRBD2,TRBV7-6,.,TRBJ2-1,CASSLTPGLAGGLYNEQFF,TGTGCCAGCAGCTTAACTCCGGGACTAGCGGGAGGGCTCTACAATGAGCAGTTCTTC
TRBD1,TRBV9,few,TRBJ2-7,CASSVGTGGYYEQYF,TGTGCCAGCAGCGTAGGCACAGGGGGTTACTACGAGCAGTACTTC
.,TRBV5-1,many,TRBJ2-1,CASSLGGGASHEQFF,TGCGCCAGCAGCTTGGGGGGGGGCGCCTCCCATGAGCAGTTCTTC
TRBD2,TRBV5-6,.,TRBJ2-2,CASKLAGGIGELFF,TGTGCCAGCAAACTAGCGGGAGGCATCGGGGAGCTGTTTTTT
.,TRBV6-2/TRBV6-3,many,TRBJ1-2,CASSYDGARSNGYTF,TGTGCCAGCAGTTACGACGGGGCCAGGTCCAATGGCTACACCTTC